This TCR beta chain was retrieved from a study of human T cells and chemical hapten exposure. Study-wide context: 2% DPC applied to a 2 cm by 2 cm arm area sensitized donors. All patients underwent weekly scalp dosing with diphenylcyclopropenone for the full roughly 25-week study.

A remark on this clonotype: Its target is unknown.

Trimming removed 0 bases from V and 9 bases from J; junction bases left unmatched: 16. Germline-derived CDR1 and CDR2 are LNHNV and YYDKDF (reference sequence). CDR3 length: 17 residues. Time point given: patch test 3, about 24 weeks after DPC sensitization. Noted treatment: therapeutic diphenylcyclopropenone sensitization with weekly scalp DPC. The library gave individual cDNA molecules unique molecular identifiers. TCRdb used MiXCR to reprocess the RACE reads, holding one entry per CDR3 protein. The repertoire holds approximately 71,000 distinct CDR3 sequences, with over 8.5% as singletons. General observations from the study: Those TCRs sitting above 1 in 1000 frequency stayed the same with DPC sensitization.

The rearrangement uses TRBV15 and TRBJ2-5, with TRBD2 matching over 7 bases. The source is a woman in her forties or fifties with alopecia areata. Some clones in this sample may be carry-over from other donors' samples. Sequenced here: whole blood, sampled in connection with sensitization to the hapten diphenylcyclopropenone (DPC). In DNA form, the CDR3 reads TGTGCCACCAGCAGAGATCCAGAGACTAGCCCTTACGGGGCCCAGTACTTC. Translated, it gives CATSRDPETSPYGAQYF.